The 32 T cell receptor beta chains presented below share a single source sample, sequenced in a study of Graves' ophthalmopathy and Graves' hyperthyroidism. Amplification of the TCR beta CDR3 regions used RNA transcripts (as template). Second-round multiplex PCR came after a first-round RT-PCR that employed HTBI primers. MiXCR, run by TCRdb on the multiplex PCR reads, gives a single entry per CDR3 protein. Of 260,000 or so distinct CDR3 sequences listed, around 42% are singletons. The sequenced material came from peripheral blood. The receptors shown here come from an adult man with Graves' ophthalmopathy.

The CDR3 protein is CASSHRDGGNGYTF. CDR3 bases: TGTGCCAGTAGTCACCGGGACGGGGGGAATGGCTACACCTTC. The chain recombines TRBV19 with TRBJ1-2; tentatively, D is TRBD1 (5 bases). This CDR3 contains 14 residues. Trimming pared 5 bases from V and 6 bases from J, leaving 16 bases between. The V gene's germline CDR1 is LNHDA and CDR2 SQIVND (reference sequence).

In its sample, this clonotype was seen a few times. The rearrangement links TRBV7-2 to TRBJ1-6, with D perhaps matching TRBD1 (6 bases). The CDR3 is 15 amino acids. Trimming removed 5 bases from V and 10 bases from J, with 18 bases in between. The germline V gene has CDR1 SGHTA and CDR2 FQGNSA. The chain's CDR3 is CASSQYREVGSPLHF. Here the CDR3 DNA reads TGTGCCAGCAGCCAATACAGGGAAGTGGGATCACCCCTCCACTTT.

The rearrangement uses TRBV10-3 and TRBJ2-6, with no clear D. Trimming stripped 3 bases from V and 1 base from J, with 10 bases between. Germline assignment: CDR1 ENHRY and CDR2 SYGVKD. The CDR3 has 16 residues. The chain's CDR3 is CAISETILSGANVLTF. The DNA of the CDR3 is TGTGCCATCAGTGAAACGATTTTGTCTGGGGCCAACGTCCTGACTTTC.

This clonotype was counted at least ten times. The V gene is TRBV6-5, the J gene TRBJ1-6, with 7 bases fitting TRBD1. V lost 6 bases, J lost 6 bases, and 11 bases stayed unmatched. Germline V lookup: CDR1 MNHEY, CDR2 SVGAGI. This CDR3 is built from 16 residues. CDR3 amino acids: CASRFLRDSLNSPLHF. The CDR3 nucleotides read TGTGCCAGCAGATTCCTCCGGGACAGCCTTAATTCACCCCTCCACTTT.

This clonotype was seen more than once but under ten times. The rearrangement joins TRBV9 to TRBJ1-2; 7 bases fit TRBD1. Germline CDR1 reads SGDLS; CDR2 reads YYNGEE. With 0 bases clipped from V and 6 bases from J, the junction kept 5 bases outside the gene matches. This CDR3 has 14 amino acids. DNA of the CDR3: TGTGCCAGCAGCGTAGAAGGACAGGTGGATGGCTACACCTTC. Translated: CASSVEGQVDGYTF.

V usage is TRBV28 and J usage is TRBJ2-7; D is unclear. The V gene's germline CDR1 is MDHEN and CDR2 SYDVKM. The CDR3 is 11 residues long. V was clipped by 5 bases and J by 8 bases, with 10 bases between them. This CDR3 is CASSHQKKQYF. In DNA, the CDR3 is TGTGCCAGCAGTCACCAGAAGAAGCAGTACTTC. Drawing the rest from reference TRBV28 and TRBJ2-7, the complete variable domain is DVKVTQSSRYLVKRTGEKVFLECVQDMDHENMFWYRQDPGLGLRLIYFSYDVKMKEKGDIPEGYSVSREKKERFSLILESASTNQTSMYLCASSHQKKQYFGPGTRLTVT.

V and J are TRBV12-3 or TRBV12-4 and TRBJ2-7; no clear D gene. Trimming pared 9 bases from V and 3 bases from J, leaving 3 bases between. The CDR3 spans 9 residues. DNA of the CDR3: TGTGCCAGGCGCTACGAGCAGTACTTC. Protein product: CARRYEQYF.

The chain carries TRBV24-1 and TRBJ2-7; 10 nucleotides agree with TRBD2. The J call may not be correct, given that the DNA end is closer to TRBJ2-1. The CDR3 loop spans 16 amino acids. CDR1 and CDR2 from the germline V gene are KGHDR and SFDVKD. In DNA form, the CDR3 reads TGTGCCACCAGTGATCCTTTTACTAGCGGGGACAATGAGCAGTTCTTC. Its translation: CATSDPFTSGDNEQFF.

The rearrangement links TRBV5-6 to TRBJ1-6, with 7 bases aligning to TRBD1. Germline loops: CDR1 SGHDT, CDR2 YYEEEE. The length of the CDR3 is 13 residues. Germline trimming cut 4 bases from V and 10 bases from J; bases unmatched to any gene: 5. The CDR3 here is CASSIGQASPLHF. For the CDR3, the DNA is TGTGCCAGCAGCATAGGACAGGCCTCACCCCTCCACTTT. The variable domain in full, completed from reference TRBV5-6 and TRBJ1-6, reads DAGVTQSPTHLIKTRGQQVTLRCSPKSGHDTVSWYQQALGQGPQFIFQYYEEEERQRGNFPDRFSGHQFPNYSSELNVNALLLGDSALYLCASSIGQASPLHFGNGTRLTVT.

The chain recombines TRBV5-1 with TRBJ1-5; TRBD1 aligns across 9 bases. Germline CDR1 and CDR2: SGHRS and YFSETQ. The trim removed 4 bases at V and 8 bases at J, leaving 7 bases unmatched. The CDR3 runs to 14 residues. This chain's CDR3 is CASSPGTGIEPQHF. The CDR3, as DNA: TGCGCCAGCAGCCCGGGGACAGGGATAGAGCCCCAGCATTTT.

This clonotype occurred once. V gene TRBV9 combines with J gene TRBJ2-7; 11 bases agree with TRBD2. This CDR3 contains 14 residues. CDR1 SGDLS and CDR2 YYNGEE come from the germline V gene. The junction had 6 bases not matched to a gene; V was cut back by 7 bases and J by 3 bases. Here the CDR3 reads CASSPSGGFYEQYF. CDR3 sequence (DNA): TGTGCCAGCTCCCCTAGCGGGGGGTTCTACGAGCAGTACTTC.

This clonotype was detected ten times or more. V usage is TRBV10-3 and J usage is TRBJ2-7, with D perhaps matching TRBD1 or TRBD2 (5 bases each). The CDR3 runs to 16 residues. The germline V gene has CDR1 ENHRY and CDR2 SYGVKD. V was pared by 4 bases and J by 1 base, with 17 bases between. CDR3 sequence reads: CAISADMGRASYEQYF. The CDR3 DNA reads TGTGCCATCAGTGCTGATATGGGACGAGCGTCCTACGAGCAGTACTTC.

The chain employs TRBV4-1 and TRBJ2-7, with TRBD2 as a possible D gene (6 bases). V lost 1 base to trimming and J lost 7 bases, with 11 bases between them. Germline V gene sequence: CDR1 MGHRA, CDR2 YSYEKL. The CDR3 runs to 13 residues. The CDR3 nucleotides read TGCGCCAGCAGCCAAGTCGGGGGTCGGGAGCAGTACTTC. Translating gives CASSQVGGREQYF.

The chain recombines TRBV12-3 or TRBV12-4 with TRBJ1-5, with unresolved D. Between the trimmed V and J ends, which lost 5 bases and 0 bases, there was a span of 11 bases. This CDR3 region has 15 residues. The chain's CDR3 is CASSRIGNSNQPQHF. CDR3 bases: TGTGCCAGCAGTCGGATAGGTAATAGCAATCAGCCCCAGCATTTT.

CDR3 nucleotide sequence: TGCAGCGGTTCGGACAGCCCCTACGAGCAGTACTTC. Its protein is CSGSDSPYEQYF. The chain combines TRBV29-1 with TRBJ2-7; TRBD1 is a possible D gene (6 bases). The germline CDR1 and CDR2 sequences are SQVTM and ANQGSEA. The CDR3 covers 12 residues. Deletions cut 7 bases from V and 2 bases from J, with 12 bases between.

Ten or more counts support this clonotype. The V call is TRBV19, the J call TRBJ1-2, with D perhaps TRBD1 (5 bases). Trimming took off 7 bases at V and 3 bases at J, with 15 bases between the two ends. Per the germline V gene, CDR1 is LNHDA and CDR2 is SQIVND (reference sequence). There are 14 residues in the CDR3. CDR3 DNA sequence: TGTGCCAGTATCTTCTGGGGGAAGGACTATGGCTACACCTTC. Translated, it gives CASIFWGKDYGYTF. The full variable domain, completed using reference TRBV19 and TRBJ1-2, is DGGITQSPKYLFRKEGQNVTLSCEQNLNHDAMYWYRQDPGQGLRLIYYSQIVNDFQKGDIAEGYSVSREKKESFPLTVTSAQKNPTAFYLCASIFWGKDYGYTFGSGTRLTVV.

In this sample, this clonotype turned up a few times. The V and J genes are TRBV28 and TRBJ1-2; no firm D call. V was clipped by 3 bases and J by 4 bases, with 9 bases between them. The CDR3 length is 13 residues. Germline assignment: CDR1 MDHEN and CDR2 SYDVKM. The CDR3 DNA sequence: TGTGCCAGCAGTTTCCGAGCCGTCTATGGCTACACCTTC. Amino acid sequence: CASSFRAVYGYTF.

The V and J genes are TRBV29-1 and TRBJ1-2; D may be TRBD1 (5 bases). CDR3 length: 12 residues. The ends were cut back, 8 bases at V and 2 bases at J, with 12 bases in the middle. Germline V lookup: CDR1 SQVTM, CDR2 ANQGSEA. CDR3 amino acids: CSLWEGNYGYTF. The DNA for the CDR3 is TGCAGCTTGTGGGAGGGGAACTATGGCTACACCTTC.

This clonotype was found a few times. The gene calls are TRBV7-6 and TRBJ2-2, with a possible D match to TRBD2 (5 bases). The V end lost 3 bases, the J end lost 3 bases, and 11 bases lay between the germline ends. This CDR3 has 15 amino acids. Germline CDR1 reads SGHVS; CDR2 reads FNYEAQ. The CDR3 sequence: CASSLSFGDTGELFF. The CDR3, as DNA: TGTGCCAGCAGCTTGTCCTTCGGGGACACCGGGGAGCTGTTTTTT. The entire variable domain, with the rest obtained from reference TRBV7-6 and TRBJ2-2, is as follows: GAGVSQSPRYKVTKRGQDVALRCDPISGHVSLYWYRQALGQGPEFLTYFNYEAQQDKSGLPNDRFSAERPEGSISTLTIQRTEQRDSAMYRCASSLSFGDTGELFFGEGSRLTVL.

As regards this clonotype: A much bigger clone sits one base away, suggesting this may be a read error. This chain connects TRBV29-1 to TRBJ2-5, with D tentatively TRBD2 (6 bases). This CDR3 spans 15 amino acids. Germline-derived CDR1 and CDR2 are SQVTM and ANQGSEA. DNA of the CDR3: TGCGGCGTTGAAGAGGGCCTAGCGCAATGGGAGACCCAGTACTTC. Its protein is CGVEEGLAQWETQYF.

V is TRBV19 and J is TRBJ2-7; D possibly corresponds to TRBD2 (6 bases). This CDR3 comprises 13 residues. V lost 5 bases to trimming and J lost 3 bases, with 11 bases between them. Germline-derived CDR1 and CDR2 are LNHDA and SQIVND (reference sequence). The CDR3 loop reads CASSAGLYYEQYF. In nucleotides, the CDR3 is TGTGCCAGTAGTGCGGGACTTTACTACGAGCAGTACTTC.

The chain carries TRBV4-2 and TRBJ1-6; D is possibly TRBD1 (5 bases). Trimming shortened V by 6 bases and J by 9 bases, and 15 bases separated the two germline ends. The CDR3 extends over 14 amino acids. Germline CDR1 LGHNA, CDR2 YNFKEQ. CDR3 in DNA: TGTGCCAGCAGGACCGGGACCGGGGGTTCACCCCTCCACTTT. It specifies CASRTGTGGSPLHF.

The genes are TRBV7-2 and TRBJ2-7; D might be TRBD1 (6 bases). Deletions cut 6 bases from V and 4 bases from J, with 10 bases between. There are 12 residues in the CDR3. Germline V gives CDR1 SGHTA, CDR2 FQGNSA. The CDR3 spells CASRLGQYEQYF. CDR3 bases: TGTGCCAGCAGACTCGGACAGTACGAGCAGTACTTC.

This chain uses TRBV5-6 with TRBJ2-5, with 7 positions matching TRBD2. The ends lost 0 bases at V and 6 bases at J; junction bases unmatched: 5. The CDR3 extends over 14 amino acids. Germline V gene lookup returns CDR1 SGHDT and CDR2 YYEEEE. This CDR3 is CASSLEGGRKTQYF. CDR3 DNA sequence: TGTGCCAGCAGCTTGGAGGGCGGGAGAAAGACCCAGTACTTC.

The chain has TRBV5-6 and TRBJ2-7, with D possibly being TRBD1 (5 bases). Germline V gene data show CDR1 as SGHDT and CDR2 as YYEEEE. The length of the CDR3 is 14 residues. V lost 6 bases and J lost 7, with 20 bases in between. The CDR3 nucleotides are TGTGCCAGCACCTGGAAGGGGTCGTTAGAGGAGCAGTACTTC. It codes for CASTWKGSLEEQYF. Full variable domain (remainder filled in from reference TRBV5-6 and TRBJ2-7): DAGVTQSPTHLIKTRGQQVTLRCSPKSGHDTVSWYQQALGQGPQFIFQYYEEEERQRGNFPDRFSGHQFPNYSSELNVNALLLGDSALYLCASTWKGSLEEQYFGPGTRLTVT.

This clonotype was seen many times. J is TRBJ2-7 and V is TRBV29-1, with 8 bases that match TRBD1. Germline V gene lookup returns CDR1 SQVTM and CDR2 ANQGSEA. Trimming removed 1 base from V and 4 bases from J; junction bases left unmatched: 6. CDR3 size: 14 residues. The CDR3 spells CSVEAGQGLYEQYF. The CDR3 region has the DNA TGCAGCGTTGAAGCTGGACAGGGTCTATACGAGCAGTACTTC.

This sequence joins TRBV6-2 or TRBV6-3 and TRBJ2-5, with TRBD1 identical over 9 bases. CDR1 and CDR2 from the germline V gene are MNHEY and SVGEGT. This CDR3 has 14 residues. With V trimmed by 4 bases and J by 5 bases, 5 bases remained unmatched. The CDR3, as DNA: TGTGCCAGCAGTTCGGGACAGGGTTCGGAGACCCAGTACTTC. It codes for CASSSGQGSETQYF.

The chain carries TRBV19 and TRBJ2-2; D possibly corresponds to TRBD1 (6 bases). V gave up 3 bases and J gave up 0 bases, with 8 bases separating them. Germline V CDR1 and CDR2: LNHDA, SQIVND (reference sequence). CDR3 length equals 15 residues. This CDR3 is CASSIRTANTGELFF. CDR3 DNA: TGTGCCAGTAGTATCCGGACAGCGAACACCGGGGAGCTGTTTTTT.

The chain has TRBV7-2 and TRBJ1-6; D not certain. The CDR3 is 21 amino acids. V lost 1 base and J 0 bases, leaving 22 bases between the germline ends. CDR1 is SGHTA, CDR2 FQGNSA, per germline. As DNA, the CDR3 is TGTGCCAGCAGCTTAGATTCTGTAATGGTCGGATCCTCCTCCTATAATTCACCCCTCCACTTT. Translation gives CASSLDSVMVGSSSYNSPLHF.

This chain links TRBV20-1 with TRBJ2-5, with 7 bases lining up with TRBD2. This CDR3 is built from 15 residues. CDR1 and CDR2 (germline): DFQATT, SNEGSKA (reference sequence). Trimming at V came to 2 bases and at J to 6 bases, leaving 12 bases not matched to a gene. CDR3 DNA sequence: TGCAGTGCTAGAAATCGAGCGGGACCTATGCAGACCCAGTACTTC. As protein: CSARNRAGPMQTQYF.

The chain couples TRBV6-1 to TRBJ1-2; D is undetermined. Germline CDR1 is MNHNS and CDR2 is SASEGT. The CDR3 runs 13 residues. V shed 5 bases and J shed 0 bases, with 7 bases lying between them. CDR3 in DNA: TGTGCCAGCAGTCGGTCAGCTAACTATGGCTACACCTTC. Protein: CASSRSANYGYTF.

This clonotype occurred a few times. The CDR3 DNA reads TGTGCCAGCAGCCAAGCTCCGGCGCCCCACGAGCAGTACTTC. It codes for CASSQAPAPHEQYF. V and J are TRBV14 and TRBJ2-7; the D is unclear. The germline gives CDR1 SGHDN, CDR2 FVKESK. CDR3 size: 14 residues. Trimming took 1 base from V and 5 from J, leaving 12 bases between them.